Listed below are T cell receptor beta chains from one sample, sequenced in a study of PD-1 blockade in mismatch repair-deficient tumors. Sequenced by immunoSEQ multiplex PCR; TCRdb stores in-frame clones only, minus some. The sample yields tens of thousands of clones, around 89% seen once. This material consisted of peripheral blood, taken 52 weeks after starting pembrolizumab. Receptors originate from an adult with mismatch repair-deficient cancer. Each CDR3 is given with its conserved first and last residue. A D gene is named only where the DNA matches it firmly. The size entry is marked missing in some rows and otherwise reads once, few, many or a size class.

TRBV28	TRBJ1-1	.	.	CASSLYGLVNTEAFF	TGTGCCAGCAGTTTATATGGACTCGTGAACACTGAAGCTTTCTTT
TRBV15	TRBJ2-7	TRBD2	once	CATSVGLASYEQYF	TGTGCCACCAGCGTAGGACTAGCCTCCTACGAGCAGTACTTC
TRBV4-1	TRBJ1-1	TRBD1	.	CASSPGQGREAFF	TGCGCCAGCAGCCCAGGACAGGGGCGGGAGGCTTTCTTT
TRBV21-1	TRBJ1-5	.	.	CASRLPGYWGGNQPQHF	TGTGCCAGCAGATTACCAGGGTATTGGGGTGGCAATCAGCCCCAGCATTTT
TRBV5-6	TRBJ1-1	.	.	CACGRNMNTEAFF	TGTGCCTGCGGGCGGAACATGAACACTGAAGCTTTCTTT
TRBV27	TRBJ2-1	.	.	CASSLSGSSYNEQFF	TGTGCCAGCAGTTTAAGTGGGAGCTCCTACAATGAGCAGTTCTTC
TRBV27	TRBJ2-7	.	.	CASSPLGNYEQYF	TGTGCCAGCAGCCCCCTAGGGAACTACGAGCAGTACTTC
TRBV10-3	TRBJ2-7	.	.	CAISESYETLPYEQYF	TGTGCCATCAGTGAGTCTTACGAGACACTTCCCTACGAGCAGTACTTC
TRBV19	TRBJ2-7	TRBD1	.	CASSGTGGYEQYF	TGTGCCAGTAGTGGGACAGGGGGCTACGAGCAGTACTTC
TRBV29-1	TRBJ2-4	TRBD1	.	CSVQWTGGLKNIQYF	TGCAGCGTTCAGTGGACAGGGGGCCTTAAAAACATTCAGTACTTC
TRBV5-1	TRBJ2-3	.	.	CASSFGGDTQYF	TGCGCCAGCAGCTTCGGGGGCGATACGCAGTATTTT
TRBV9	TRBJ2-1	.	.	CASSERGLQYNEQFF	TGTGCCAGCAGCGAGAGAGGACTGCAATACAATGAGCAGTTCTTC
TRBV6-5	TRBJ1-3	.	.	CASSPVTSGNTIYF	TGTGCCAGCAGCCCCGTAACCTCTGGAAACACCATATATTTT
TRBV19	TRBJ1-1	.	.	CASYTRTAMNTEAFF	TGTGCCAGTTATACTAGGACAGCAATGAACACTGAAGCTTTCTTT
TRBV5-6	TRBJ2-7	.	.	CASSPQAREPPAFYEQYF	TGTGCCAGCAGCCCCCAGGCTAGGGAACCACCGGCTTTCTACGAGCAGTACTTC
TRBV6-5	TRBJ2-7	.	.	CASSSGPPSDYEQYF	TGTGCCAGCAGTTCCGGGCCCCCCTCGGACTACGAGCAGTACTTC
TRBV11-2	TRBJ2-1	.	.	CASSPGLAPYNEQFF	TGTGCCAGCAGCCCCGGACTGGCGCCTTACAATGAGCAGTTCTTC
TRBV5-5	TRBJ1-5	TRBD1	.	CASSLGVGGQGQNQPQHF	TGTGCCAGCAGCTTGGGGGTTGGTGGACAGGGCCAAAATCAGCCCCAGCATTTT
TRBV9	TRBJ2-5	.	.	CASSVGGKGLETQYF	TGTGCCAGCAGCGTAGGGGGCAAGGGTTTAGAGACCCAGTACTTC
TRBV4-1	TRBJ2-1	TRBD2	.	CASSHGGSPEQFF	TGCGCCAGCAGCCACGGGGGGAGTCCTGAGCAGTTCTTC
TRBV19	TRBJ1-1	.	.	CATQFRGTEAFF	TGTGCCACCCAATTCCGGGGCACTGAAGCTTTCTTT
TRBV11-2	TRBJ2-3	.	.	CASSLDHGGWQYF	TGTGCCAGCAGCTTAGATCATGGAGGTTGGCAGTATTTT
TRBV10-3	TRBJ1-1	TRBD1	few	CAIMKRDSVNTEAFF	TGTGCCATCATGAAAAGGGACAGCGTTAACACTGAAGCTTTCTTT
TRBV25-1	TRBJ2-3	TRBD1	once	CASSGGTAFSSTDTQYF	TGTGCCAGCAGTGGGGGGACAGCTTTTTCTAGCACAGATACGCAGTATTTT
TRBV27	TRBJ2-7	TRBD2	few	CASSLAASGSLQYF	TGTGCCAGCAGCCTCGCGGCTAGCGGGAGTTTGCAGTACTTC
TRBV27	TRBJ2-7	.	.	CASSFSFGAVSYEQYF	.
TRBV5-4	TRBJ2-5	.	.	CASSFDRKETQYF	TGTGCCAGCAGCTTTGACCGAAAAGAGACCCAGTACTTC
TRBV28	TRBJ1-2	TRBD1	.	CASTRGAQLYGYTF	TGTGCCAGCACCAGGGGGGCACAACTATATGGCTACACCTTC
TRBV28	TRBJ1-1	.	.	CASSLYFGTGTLNTEAFF	TGTGCCAGCAGTTTATATTTCGGAACAGGGACACTGAACACTGAAGCTTTCTTT
TRBV7-9	TRBJ2-7	TRBD1	.	CASRRQGLHEQYF	TGTGCCAGCAGACGACAGGGGCTCCACGAGCAGTACTTC
TRBV27	TRBJ2-1	TRBD2	.	CASSLAGGLDEQFF	TGTGCCAGCAGTCTAGCGGGAGGGTTAGATGAGCAGTTCTTC
TRBV15	TRBJ2-7	TRBD2	.	CATRSGSSYEQYF	TGTGCCACCCGTAGCGGGAGTTCCTACGAGCAGTACTTC
TRBV28	TRBJ1-2	.	.	CASSLFQSHNYGYTF	TGTGCCAGCAGTTTGTTTCAATCCCATAATTATGGCTACACCTTC
TRBV30	TRBJ2-1	.	.	CAWSMGWNEQFF	TGTGCCTGGAGTATGGGCTGGAATGAGCAGTTCTTC
TRBV7-2	TRBJ1-1	.	.	CASSLVGPARSEAFF	TGTGCCAGCAGCTTAGTAGGGCCCGCTAGGAGTGAAGCTTTCTTT
TRBV7-9	TRBJ1-2	.	few	CASRPTGNYGYTF	TGTGCCAGCAGACCTACAGGGAACTATGGCTACACCTTC
TRBV4-3	TRBJ1-1	.	.	CASSPGIQYLNTEASF	TGCGCCAGCAGCCCAGGAATACAGTACTTGAACACTGAAGCTTCCTTT
TRBV23-1	TRBJ1-5	.	.	CASSLPTGNHQPQHF	TGCGCCAGCAGTCTCCCAACAGGGAACCATCAGCCCCAGCATTTT
TRBV9	TRBJ2-1	.	.	CASSSGYNEQFF	TGTGCCAGCAGCTCAGGGTACAATGAGCAGTTCTTC
TRBV2	TRBJ1-3	.	.	CASSESVAAGAGDTIYF	TGTGCCAGCAGTGAATCGGTCGCGGCAGGGGCTGGGGACACCATATATTTT
TRBV5-4	TRBJ2-5	TRBD2	.	CASSLAGSGPQETQYF	TGTGCCAGCAGCTTGGCCGGTAGCGGGCCTCAAGAGACCCAGTACTTC
TRBV29-1	TRBJ2-7	TRBD1	.	CSTRQGSSYEQYF	TGCAGCACCCGACAGGGAAGCTCCTACGAGCAGTACTTC
TRBV28	TRBJ2-3	TRBD2	.	CASSFRLAGDTQYF	TGTGCCAGCAGTTTCCGACTAGCGGGAGATACGCAGTATTTT
TRBV7-7	TRBJ2-3	.	.	CASSFHTGSTQYF	TGTGCTAGCAGCTTCCACACAGGGAGTACGCAGTATTTT
TRBV7-2	TRBJ2-7	.	.	CASRRGSSEQYF	TGTGCCAGCCGCCGGGGGAGTAGCGAGCAGTACTTC
TRBV28	TRBJ2-7	TRBD1	.	CASSRQGWEQYF	TGTGCCAGCAGTCGACAGGGTTGGGAGCAGTACTTC
TRBV6-5	TRBJ2-7	.	once	CASSYEAGRGYEQYF	TGTGCCAGCAGTTACGAGGCAGGGAGAGGCTACGAGCAGTACTTC
TRBV10-3	TRBJ2-1	TRBD2	once	CAISDRLAGVGHGTNEQFF	TGTGCCATCAGTGATCGTCTAGCGGGAGTGGGTCACGGGACGAATGAGCAGTTCTTC